Included here is one TCR beta chain sequence, with context. Its matching antigen is unknown. The source of the sample is a study of CXCR3-negative and CXCR3-positive naive CD8 T cells. Study-wide results and caveats: TRB CDR3s were more hydrophobic in CXCR3-positive than in CXCR3-negative naive cells. Cryopreserved PBMCs had partly decreased CXCR3 expression; fresh PBMCs were used in most assays. Much lower diversity was found in memory CD8+ cells, while both naive subsets had comparably high diversity.

Germline lookup yields CDR1 MDHEN and CDR2 SYDVKM. This CDR3 contains 17 residues. Naive CD8+ T cells had a CD45RO-CCR7+CD27+CD95- phenotype. UMI-labeled TRB cDNA libraries were prepared by 5' RACE. From the 5' RACE reads, TCRdb lists one entry per CDR3 protein and no DNA. Its clone listing holds tens of thousands of distinct CDR3 sequences. The specimen sequenced was naive CXCR3- CD8+ T cells from blood. Documented subset: CD45RO-CCR7+CD27+CD95- naive CD8+ T cells lacking CXCR3 (TNR3-). The chain is built from TRBV28 and TRBJ2-7; the TCRdb D gene call, TRBD2, has no DNA to confirm it. The receptor comes from a human donor in good health. Some clones in this sample may be carry-over from other donors' samples. Here the CDR3 reads CASTLTRLGLAHYEQYF.